A selection of T cell receptor beta chains follows, all from one sample in a study of T cells in Graves' hyperthyroidism and ophthalmopathy. MiXCR, run by TCRdb on the multiplex PCR reads, gives a single entry per CDR3 protein. The data contain approximately 600,000 distinct CDR3 sequences, roughly 20% of them singletons. The specimen sequenced was blood. These receptors were collected from a young man with Graves' ophthalmopathy. CDR3s include the opening cysteine and the closing phenylalanine or tryptophan. A D gene is named only where the DNA matches it firmly. Some rows have no size entry. The others give once, few or many, or a class for an expanded clone.

J: TRBJ1-5
D: NA
size: few
V: TRBV18
CDR3: CASSRQGTLNQPQHF
DNA: TGTGCCAGCTCACGGCAGGGTACCCTAAATCAGCCCCAGCATTTT

J: TRBJ1-2
D: NA
size: many
V: TRBV2
CDR3: CASTLGYEYGYTF
DNA: TGTGCCAGCACTCTTGGGTATGAGTACGGCTACACCTTC

J: TRBJ1-2
D: TRBD1
size: few
V: TRBV10-3
CDR3: CAIWGGTVYGYTF
DNA: TGTGCCATCTGGGGGGGGACAGTCTATGGCTACACCTTC

J: TRBJ1-1
D: TRBD1
size: NA
V: TRBV9
CDR3: CASSVEIGTGGAGTEAFF
DNA: TGTGCCAGCAGCGTAGAAATCGGGACAGGGGGCGCGGGCACTGAAGCTTTCTTT

J: TRBJ2-1
D: TRBD2
size: NA
V: TRBV19
CDR3: CASSKSLAGGHGEQFF
DNA: TGTGCCAGTAGCAAGAGTCTAGCGGGAGGGCATGGTGAGCAGTTCTTC

J: TRBJ2-1
D: TRBD2
size: few
V: TRBV28
CDR3: CASNFLAGVGEQFF
DNA: TGTGCCAGCAATTTTTTAGCGGGAGTGGGTGAGCAGTTCTTC

J: TRBJ2-1
D: NA
size: few
V: TRBV2
CDR3: CASWAEGSYNEQFF
DNA: TGTGCCAGCTGGGCGGAAGGCTCCTACAATGAGCAGTTCTTC

J: TRBJ1-6
D: NA
size: few
V: TRBV6-1
CDR3: CASSNEIRTGNNSPLHF
DNA: TGTGCCAGCAGTAACGAGATTAGGACGGGGAATAATTCACCCCTCCACTTT

J: TRBJ2-7
D: NA
size: NA
V: TRBV20-1
CDR3: CSAKGQGTHEQYF
DNA: TGCAGTGCGAAGGGTCAGGGGACCCACGAGCAGTACTTC

J: TRBJ2-5
D: TRBD1
size: NA
V: TRBV28
CDR3: CASSFRDRGPWETQYF
DNA: TGTGCCAGCAGTTTCCGGGACAGGGGTCCGTGGGAGACCCAGTACTTC

J: TRBJ1-4
D: TRBD1
size: few
V: TRBV28
CDR3: CASRLDRGQGEKLFF
DNA: TGTGCCAGCAGACTGGACAGGGGGCAGGGTGAAAAACTGTTTTTT

J: TRBJ2-1
D: TRBD2
size: NA
V: TRBV10-3
CDR3: CAISTTSGTKVEQFF
DNA: TGTGCCATCAGTACCACTAGCGGGACAAAGGTTGAGCAGTTCTTC

J: TRBJ2-1
D: NA
size: NA
V: TRBV28
CDR3: CASSYGGGASYNEQFF
DNA: TGTGCCAGCAGTTACGGGGGAGGTGCCTCCTACAATGAGCAGTTCTTC

J: TRBJ2-1
D: TRBD2
size: few
V: TRBV3-1
CDR3: CASSQGVSSGTLRREQFF
DNA: TGTGCCAGCAGCCAAGGAGTCTCTAGCGGGACCCTCCGACGGGAGCAGTTCTTC

J: TRBJ2-2
D: NA
size: NA
V: TRBV19
CDR3: CASSNRGPRANTGELFF
DNA: TGTGCCAGTAGTAATAGGGGACCCAGGGCGAACACCGGGGAGCTGTTTTTT

J: TRBJ2-3
D: TRBD2
size: many
V: TRBV27
CDR3: CASSLRLAGADTQYF
DNA: TGTGCCAGCAGTTTACGACTAGCGGGAGCAGATACGCAGTATTTT

J: TRBJ2-1
D: TRBD1
size: NA
V: TRBV3-1
CDR3: CASSQALGQGFYNEQFF
DNA: TGTGCCAGCAGCCAAGCCTTGGGACAGGGGTTCTACAATGAGCAGTTCTTC

J: TRBJ1-2
D: NA
size: NA
V: TRBV9
CDR3: CASQDRSNYGYTF
DNA: TGTGCCAGCCAGGACCGCAGTAACTATGGCTACACCTTC

J: TRBJ2-1
D: TRBD2
size: NA
V: TRBV29-1
CDR3: CSVAGTSGKGSYNEQFF
DNA: TGCAGCGTTGCGGGGACTAGCGGGAAGGGATCGTACAATGAGCAGTTCTTC

J: TRBJ1-1
D: NA
size: NA
V: TRBV28
CDR3: CASTYREEAFF
DNA: TGTGCCAGCACATACAGGGAAGAAGCTTTCTTT

J: TRBJ2-1
D: TRBD2
size: few
V: TRBV6-2/TRBV6-3
CDR3: CASSLAGGKNEQFF
DNA: TGTGCCAGCAGTTTAGCGGGAGGGAAGAATGAGCAGTTCTTC

J: TRBJ1-1
D: NA
size: NA
V: TRBV5-1
CDR3: CASTPFGNTEAFF
DNA: TGCGCCAGCACCCCCTTCGGAAACACTGAAGCTTTCTTT

J: TRBJ1-2
D: NA
size: many
V: TRBV11-2
CDR3: CASSLGTVYGYTF
DNA: TGTGCCAGCAGCTTAGGGACAGTATATGGCTACACCTTC

J: TRBJ2-1
D: NA
size: NA
V: TRBV7-2
CDR3: CASSLLGPSASRDNEQFF
DNA: TGTGCCAGCAGTTTGTTGGGACCTAGCGCCTCACGGGACAATGAGCAGTTCTTC

J: TRBJ2-7
D: TRBD1
size: few
V: TRBV6-2/TRBV6-3
CDR3: CASRTDRAVYEQYF
DNA: TGTGCCAGCAGGACGGACAGGGCAGTTTACGAGCAGTACTTC

J: TRBJ2-5
D: NA
size: few
V: TRBV6-1
CDR3: CASSRELETQYF
DNA: TGTGCCAGCAGCCGTGAATTAGAGACCCAGTACTTC

J: TRBJ2-7
D: NA
size: NA
V: TRBV7-2
CDR3: CASRPGQPGSYEQYF
DNA: TGTGCCAGCAGGCCCGGACAGCCTGGCTCCTACGAGCAGTACTTC

J: TRBJ2-2
D: TRBD2
size: few
V: TRBV5-6
CDR3: CASSLAGTSGAGELFF
DNA: TGTGCCAGCAGCTTGGCCGGGACTAGTGGGGCCGGGGAGCTGTTTTTT

J: TRBJ2-2
D: TRBD1
size: NA
V: TRBV5-8
CDR3: CASPPKGARGTGELFF
DNA: TGTGCCAGCCCACCCAAGGGGGCGCGTGGCACCGGGGAGCTGTTTTTT

J: TRBJ2-1
D: TRBD1
size: few
V: TRBV7-2
CDR3: CASSLDRGSNEQFF
DNA: TGTGCCAGCAGCTTAGACAGGGGAAGCAATGAGCAGTTCTTC

J: TRBJ1-4
D: NA
size: NA
V: TRBV6-1
CDR3: CASSASTNEKLFF
DNA: TGTGCCAGCTCCGCCTCAACTAATGAAAAACTGTTTTTT

J: TRBJ2-1
D: TRBD1
size: many
V: TRBV5-6
CDR3: CASSRPGQGADEQFF
DNA: TGTGCCAGCAGCCGACCGGGACAGGGGGCTGATGAGCAGTTCTTC

J: TRBJ1-1
D: NA
size: many
V: TRBV20-1
CDR3: CSARDSRGSNTEAFF
DNA: TGCAGTGCTAGAGACTCCAGGGGCTCAAACACTGAAGCTTTCTTT

J: TRBJ1-5
D: NA
size: NA
V: TRBV15
CDR3: CATSRGHYQPQHF
DNA: TGTGCCACCAGCAGAGGGCATTATCAGCCCCAGCATTTT

J: TRBJ1-4
D: NA
size: few
V: TRBV2
CDR3: CASLTGSRLFF
DNA: TGTGCCAGCCTTACGGGGAGCAGACTGTTTTTT

J: TRBJ1-5
D: NA
size: few
V: TRBV19
CDR3: CASMSLGGPQHF
DNA: TGTGCCAGTATGTCACTTGGGGGGCCCCAGCATTTT

J: TRBJ2-5
D: NA
size: NA
V: TRBV6-1
CDR3: CASRSRGEETQYF
DNA: TGTGCCAGCAGGTCTAGAGGGGAAGAGACCCAGTACTTC

J: TRBJ2-1
D: NA
size: NA
V: TRBV6-2/TRBV6-3
CDR3: CASSQGGGRNEQFF
DNA: TGTGCCAGCAGCCAGGGGGGAGGTCGCAATGAGCAGTTCTTC

J: TRBJ2-5
D: NA
size: few
V: TRBV10-1
CDR3: CASRRKQPAPYLQKVYQETQYF
DNA: TGCGCCAGCAGACGGAAGCAACCCGCCCCCTACCTCCAGAAGGTTTACCAAGAGACCCAGTACTTC

J: TRBJ2-7
D: NA
size: few
V: TRBV5-5
CDR3: CASSLPGHLEQYF
DNA: TGTGCCAGCAGCTTACCGGGACACCTCGAGCAGTACTTC

J: TRBJ2-5
D: NA
size: many
V: TRBV20-1
CDR3: CSARSYRGHPQETQYF
DNA: TGCAGTGCTAGGAGTTACCGGGGGCATCCGCAAGAGACCCAGTACTTC

J: TRBJ1-1
D: TRBD1
size: NA
V: TRBV7-9
CDR3: CASSGRGDTEAFF
DNA: TGTGCCAGCAGCGGCAGGGGGGACACTGAAGCTTTCTTT

J: TRBJ2-7
D: TRBD1
size: many
V: TRBV13
CDR3: CASSSSPGQGSDEQYF
DNA: TGTGCCAGCAGCTCGTCTCCGGGACAGGGGTCCGACGAGCAGTACTTC

J: TRBJ2-1
D: TRBD2
size: NA
V: TRBV24-1
CDR3: CATSEQPGTSGSFVYEQFF
DNA: TGTGCCACCAGTGAACAACCCGGGACTAGCGGGAGTTTTGTTTACGAGCAGTTCTTC

J: TRBJ2-6
D: NA
size: many
V: TRBV18
CDR3: CASSPQQGANVLTF
DNA: TGTGCCAGCTCACCACAACAGGGGGCCAACGTCCTGACTTTC